The 10 T cell receptor beta chains listed next were all sequenced from one sample in a study of blood T cell repertoires in COVID-19. Profiling relied on immunoSEQ multiplex PCR, and the TCRdb table lists in-frame clones only, not all of them. The sample comprises around 90,000 clones, around 88% of which are singletons, and approximately 2% rests with the top ten. The sequenced material came from peripheral blood. The receptors derive from a man aged 50 or older with COVID-19, enrolled during active disease.

The rearrangement uses TRBV6-5 and TRBJ2-2; no clear D gene. CDR3 length: 12 residues. Germline lookup yields CDR1 MNHEY and CDR2 SVGAGI. The germline V and J ends were trimmed by 4 bases and 5 bases, with 5 bases remaining between them. This CDR3 reads CASSSMTGELFF. CDR3 DNA sequence: TGTGCCAGCAGTTCAATGACCGGGGAGCTGTTTTTT.

This chain uses TRBV15 with TRBJ2-1, with TRBD1 matching 11 bases. CDR3 length: 16 residues. Unmatched junction bases numbered 6, after V lost 1 base and J lost 7 bases. Germline values: CDR1 LNHNV, CDR2 YYDKDF (reference sequence). CDR3 bases: TGTGCCACCAGCAGAGTCCTTGGGGACAGGGGGAATGAGCAGTTCTTC. Residues: CATSRVLGDRGNEQFF.

The rearrangement links TRBV5-1 to TRBJ2-3; D is uncertain. Trimming shortened V by 5 bases and J by 0 bases, and 10 bases separated the two germline ends. Germline values: CDR1 SGHRS, CDR2 YFSETQ. The CDR3 is 14 amino acids. This CDR3 reads CASREPGSTDTQYF. The CDR3 coding sequence is TGCGCCAGCAGGGAACCGGGTAGCACAGATACGCAGTATTTT.

The chain combines TRBV14 with TRBJ2-1, with 13 positions matching TRBD2. The germline CDR1 and CDR2 sequences are SGHDN and FVKESK. The CDR3 is 17 amino acids. The V gene end was trimmed by 5 bases and the J gene end by 1 base; junction bases not matched to a gene: 5. This CDR3 is CASSEGLAGESYNEQFF. The CDR3, as DNA: TGTGCCAGCAGCGAAGGACTAGCGGGGGAGTCCTACAATGAGCAGTTCTTC.

In its sample, this clone was seen a few times. The chain is built from TRBV14 and TRBJ1-1; D unresolved. This CDR3 is built from 18 residues. Deletions cut 6 bases from V and 0 bases from J, with 23 bases between. CDR1 and CDR2 from the germline V gene are SGHDN and FVKESK. The CDR3, as DNA: TGTGCCAGCAGTCGAATACCCTATGGGGAGTCCCTGAACACTGAAGCTTTCTTT. Translated, it gives CASSRIPYGESLNTEAFF.

By sample fraction, this clone is medium-sized. The chain is built from TRBV19 and TRBJ1-1, with a possible D match to TRBD1 (6 bases). The length of the CDR3 is 14 residues. The V end was cut by 3 bases, the J end by 0 bases, with 8 bases between. CDR1 LNHDA and CDR2 SQIVND come from the germline V gene (reference sequence). This CDR3 is CASSITGLNTEAFF. CDR3 in DNA: TGTGCCAGTAGTATTACAGGGTTGAACACTGAAGCTTTCTTT. Full variable domain (missing parts from reference TRBV19 and TRBJ1-1): DGGITQSPKYLFRKEGQNVTLSCEQNLNHDAMYWYRQDPGQGLRLIYYSQIVNDFQKGDIAEGYSVSREKKESFPLTVTSAQKNPTAFYLCASSITGLNTEAFFGQGTRLTVV.

The V call is TRBV30, the J call TRBJ1-4, with 8 bases that match TRBD1. The CDR3 spans 13 residues. The V segment lost 7 bases and the J segment 7 bases; nucleotides outside the gene matches: 8. Per germline, CDR1 GTSNPN and CDR2 SVGIG (reference sequence). CDR3 region: CASHGQGREKLFF. The CDR3 DNA reads TGTGCCTCACATGGACAGGGACGTGAAAAACTGTTTTTT.

This rearrangement joins TRBV11-2 to TRBJ2-3; perhaps TRBD2 as D (6 bases). Trimming took off 10 bases at V and 5 bases at J, with 19 bases between the two ends. Germline CDR1 and CDR2: SGHAT and FQNNGV. This CDR3 has 14 amino acids. This CDR3 reads CATLGRVEGDTQYF. CDR3 nucleotide sequence: TGTGCCACCCTAGGTAGGGTGGAGGGAGATACGCAGTATTTT.

The chain carries TRBV15 and TRBJ2-2, with D perhaps TRBD2 (6 bases). This CDR3 contains 15 residues. Germline V gene data show CDR1 as LNHNV and CDR2 as YYDKDF (reference sequence). V lost 1 base and J 5 bases, leaving 11 bases between the germline ends. This CDR3 is CATSRGFAGTGELFF. The DNA of the CDR3 is TGTGCCACCAGCAGAGGGTTTGCGGGAACCGGGGAGCTGTTTTTT. Using reference TRBV15 and TRBJ2-2 for the parts outside the CDR3, the full variable domain is DAMVIQNPRYQVTQFGKPVTLSCSQTLNHNVMYWYQQKSSQAPKLLFHYYDKDFNNEADTPDNFQSRRPNTSFCFLDIRSPGLGDTAMYLCATSRGFAGTGELFFGEGSRLTVL.

This clone was detected a few times. J is TRBJ2-2 and V is TRBV10-1; 9 positions match TRBD1. CDR1 is WNHNN and CDR2 is SYGVQD in the germline V gene (reference sequence). The V segment lost 6 bases and the J segment 7 bases; nucleotides outside the gene matches: 6. This CDR3 comprises 14 residues. The CDR3 reads CASSRDRVIGELFF. The DNA for the CDR3 is TGCGCCAGCAGCCGGGACAGGGTTATCGGGGAGCTGTTTTTT.